This record concerns one T cell receptor (beta chain) sequence. This sample stems from a study of blood T cell repertoires in COVID-19. The overall study: Acute and convalescent COVID-19 specimens originated in the United States, Italy and Spain. T cells, B-cell-depleted T cells, or PBMCs provided the cDNA or gDNA that served as material.

V was shortened by 0 bases and J by 4 bases, with 10 bases between the two germline ends. CDR1 and CDR2 (germline): SGHRS, YFSETQ. This CDR3 contains 15 residues. Measured with immunoSEQ multiplex PCR; TCRdb has only the in-frame clones, and not every one. The sample yields fewer than 100,000 clones, around nine tenths seen once. The rearrangement links TRBV5-1 to TRBJ2-2, with D possibly being TRBD1 (6 bases). This clonotype was obtained from a woman of 80 years or more with acute or convalescent COVID-19. The sequencing sample was made of peripheral blood. The CDR3 nucleotides are TGCGCCAGCAGCTTGGTACAGGGCGGCACCGGGGAGCTGTTTTTT. It translates to CASSLVQGGTGELFF.